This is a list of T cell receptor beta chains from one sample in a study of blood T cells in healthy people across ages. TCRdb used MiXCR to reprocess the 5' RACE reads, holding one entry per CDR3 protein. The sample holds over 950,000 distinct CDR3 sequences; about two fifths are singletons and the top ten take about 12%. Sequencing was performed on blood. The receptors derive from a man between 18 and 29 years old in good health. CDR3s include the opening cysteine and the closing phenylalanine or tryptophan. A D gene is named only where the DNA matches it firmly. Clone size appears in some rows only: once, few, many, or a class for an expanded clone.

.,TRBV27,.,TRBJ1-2,CASRPISRGVGYGYTF,TGTGCCAGCAGACCAATTTCCAGGGGTGTGGGCTATGGCTACACCTTC
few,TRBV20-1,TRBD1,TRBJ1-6,CSATQQGNSPLHF,TGCAGTGCAACTCAACAGGGGAATTCACCCCTCCACTTT
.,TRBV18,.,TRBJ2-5,CASSPFIGTQETQYF,TGTGCCAGCTCACCGTTTATTGGGACACAAGAGACCCAGTACTTC
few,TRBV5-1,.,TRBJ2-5,CASSLFRTLETQYF,TGCGCCAGCAGCTTGTTCAGGACATTGGAGACCCAGTACTTC
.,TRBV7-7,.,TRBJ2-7,CASSLEAGSSYNEQYF,TGTGCTAGCAGCTTAGAGGCGGGGAGCTCCTACAATGAGCAGTACTTC
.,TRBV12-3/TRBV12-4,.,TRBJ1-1,CASSYRVPNTEAFF,TGTGCCAGCAGTTACCGGGTTCCTAACACTGAAGCTTTCTTT
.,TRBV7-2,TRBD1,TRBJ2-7,CASSLGQGDNYEQYF,TGTGCCAGCAGCTTGGGACAGGGGGACAACTACGAGCAGTACTTC
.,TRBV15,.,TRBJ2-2,CATSKQAGGELFF,TGTGCCACCAGCAAACAGGCCGGCGGGGAGCTGTTTTTT
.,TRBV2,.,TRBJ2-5,CASSEERGHDSGTQYF,TGTGCCAGCAGTGAAGAGCGGGGACACGACTCGGGGACCCAGTACTTC
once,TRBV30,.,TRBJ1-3,CAWSRGNTIYF,TGTGCCTGGAGCAGGGGAAACACCATATATTTT
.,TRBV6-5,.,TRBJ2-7,CASSYSSVYNEQYF,TGTGCCAGTAGTTACTCGTCGGTCTACAATGAGCAGTACTTC
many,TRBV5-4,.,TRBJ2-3,CASSLSAGTDTQYF,TGTGCCAGCAGTTTATCGGCAGGCACAGATACGCAGTATTTT
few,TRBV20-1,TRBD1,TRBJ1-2,CSAFGQGPLSTF,TGCAGTGCTTTCGGACAGGGCCCCCTGAGCACCTTC
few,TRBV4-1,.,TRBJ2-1,CASSQLPRGIDSASYNEQFF,TGCGCCAGCAGCCAACTACCGCGGGGCATCGACTCAGCAAGCTACAATGAGCAGTTCTTC
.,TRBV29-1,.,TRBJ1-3,CSVVVQSTPGNTIYF,TGCAGCGTTGTAGTCCAGTCAACCCCTGGAAACACCATATATTTT
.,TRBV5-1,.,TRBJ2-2,CTSSFNTGELFF,TGCACCAGCAGCTTCAACACCGGGGAGCTGTTTTTT
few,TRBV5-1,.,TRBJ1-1,CASSLAAGGITEAFF,TGCGCCAGCAGCTTAGCGGCAGGTGGGATCACTGAAGCTTTCTTT
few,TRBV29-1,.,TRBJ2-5,CSVAASLGSQYF,TGCAGCGTTGCCGCTAGCCTGGGGTCCCAGTACTTC
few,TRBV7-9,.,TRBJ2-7,CASSFRQTDEQYF,TGTGCCAGCAGCTTCCGACAGACGGACGAGCAGTACTTC
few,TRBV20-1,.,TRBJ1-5,CSARAGMRQPQHF,TGCAGTGCTAGGGCAGGGATGCGTCAGCCCCAGCATTTT
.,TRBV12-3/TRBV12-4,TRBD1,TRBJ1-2,CASTRTGRGYTF,TGTGCCAGCACCCGGACAGGGCGCGGCTACACCTTC
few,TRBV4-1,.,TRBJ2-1,CASSPYPRAGSPGHEQFF,TGCGCCAGCAGCCCATACCCTAGGGCGGGGTCACCTGGGCATGAGCAGTTCTTC
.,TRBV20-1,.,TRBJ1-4,CGARLGETNEKLFF,TGCGGTGCTAGATTGGGGGAGACTAATGAAAAACTGTTTTTT
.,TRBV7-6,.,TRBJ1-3,CASSLGTTNSGNTIYF,TGTGCCAGCAGCTTGGGGACTACCAACTCTGGAAACACCATATATTTT
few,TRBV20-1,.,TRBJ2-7,CSARVGGWRYEQYF,TGCAGTGCTAGAGTAGGGGGGTGGCGCTACGAGCAGTACTTC
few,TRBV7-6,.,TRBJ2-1,CASSPPPSVSNEQFF,TGTGCCAGCAGCCCCCCTCCTAGCGTCTCAAATGAGCAGTTCTTC
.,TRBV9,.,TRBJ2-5,CASSVAGDEETQYF,TGTGCCAGCAGCGTCGCAGGGGATGAAGAGACCCAGTACTTC
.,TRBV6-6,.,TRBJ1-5,CASSPDTTNQPQHF,TGTGCCAGCAGTCCAGACACGACAAATCAGCCCCAGCATTTT
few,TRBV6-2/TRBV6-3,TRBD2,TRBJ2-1,CASSTLAGLYNEQFF,TGTGCCAGCAGTACCCTAGCGGGTCTCTACAATGAGCAGTTCTTC
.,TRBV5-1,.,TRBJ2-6,CASSQLTGTGANVPTF,TGCGCCAGCAGCCAATTAACAGGAACCGGGGCCAACGTCCCGACTTTC
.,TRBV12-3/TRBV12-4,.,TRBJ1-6,CASSWRRARNSPLHF,TGTGCCAGCAGTTGGCGCAGGGCCCGTAATTCACCCCTCCACTTT
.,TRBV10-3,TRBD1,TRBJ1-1,CAIRKQGAFTEAFF,TGTGCCATCAGGAAACAGGGGGCATTCACTGAAGCTTTCTTT
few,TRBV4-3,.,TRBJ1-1,CASSQDIVENTEAFF,TGCGCCAGCAGCCAAGATATTGTAGAGAACACTGAAGCTTTCTTT
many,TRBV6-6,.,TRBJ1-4,CASSYGGPGEKLFF,TGTGCCAGCAGTTACGGGGGGCCTGGGGAAAAACTGTTTTTT
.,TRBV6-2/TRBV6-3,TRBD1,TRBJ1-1,CASSGGTGTEAFF,TGTGCCAGCAGCGGCGGGACAGGGACTGAAGCTTTCTTT
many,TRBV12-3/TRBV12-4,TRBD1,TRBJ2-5,CASSLGGRTGKYQETQYF,TGTGCCAGCAGTTTAGGGGGGAGGACAGGGAAGTACCAAGAGACCCAGTACTTC
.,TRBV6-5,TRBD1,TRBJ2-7,CASSRRTGASYEQYF,TGTGCCAGCAGCCGAAGGACAGGCGCATCCTACGAGCAGTACTTC
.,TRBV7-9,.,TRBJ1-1,CASSLAGPLNTEAFF,TGTGCCAGCAGCTTAGCGGGACCTTTGAACACTGAAGCTTTCTTT
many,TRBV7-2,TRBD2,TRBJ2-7,CASSLGAGGLLINYEQYF,TGTGCCAGCAGCTTAGGCGCGGGGGGGCTTCTCATAAACTACGAGCAGTACTTC
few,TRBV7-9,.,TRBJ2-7,CASSVGRNYEQYF,TGTGCCAGCTCTGTCGGTAGGAACTACGAGCAGTACTTC
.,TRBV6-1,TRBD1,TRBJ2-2,CASSTPGQGIGELFF,TGTGCCAGCAGTACCCCGGGACAGGGAATCGGGGAGCTGTTTTTT
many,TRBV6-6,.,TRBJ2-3,CASSPLQSRTDTQYF,TGTGCCAGCAGCCCCCTCCAATCCCGCACAGATACGCAGTATTTT
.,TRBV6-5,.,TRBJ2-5,CASSYSMTRYQETQYF,TGTGCCAGCAGTTACTCGATGACCCGGTACCAAGAGACCCAGTACTTC
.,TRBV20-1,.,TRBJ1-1,CSARRTLGTEAFF,TGCAGTGCTAGGAGGACTCTCGGCACTGAAGCTTTCTTT
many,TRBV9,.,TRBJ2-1,CASTREARVSYNEQFF,TGTGCCAGCACCCGTGAGGCGCGAGTCTCCTACAATGAGCAGTTCTTC
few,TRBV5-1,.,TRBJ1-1,CASYVGQMNTEAFF,TGCGCCAGCTATGTAGGACAGATGAACACTGAAGCTTTCTTT
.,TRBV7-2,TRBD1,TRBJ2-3,CASSRNTGDLSTQYF,TGTGCCAGCAGCCGAAACACAGGGGACCTAAGTACGCAGTATTTT